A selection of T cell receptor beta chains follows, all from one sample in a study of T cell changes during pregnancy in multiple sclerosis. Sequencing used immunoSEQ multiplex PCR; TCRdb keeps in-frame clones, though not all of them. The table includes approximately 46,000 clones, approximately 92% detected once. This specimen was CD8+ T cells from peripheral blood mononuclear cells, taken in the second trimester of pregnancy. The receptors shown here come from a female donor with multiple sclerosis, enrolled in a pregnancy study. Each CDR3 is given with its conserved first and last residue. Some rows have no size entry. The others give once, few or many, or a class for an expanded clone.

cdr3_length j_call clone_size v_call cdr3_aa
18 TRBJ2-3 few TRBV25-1 CASSEYGNRQLYPDTQYF
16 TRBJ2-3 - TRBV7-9 CASSFRRDRAGDTQYF
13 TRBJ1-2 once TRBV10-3 CAISDGQSIRYTF
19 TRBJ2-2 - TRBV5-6 CASSYYTGVLNANTGELFF
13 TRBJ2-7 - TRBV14 CASSPRKGGEQYF
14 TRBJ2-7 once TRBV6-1 CASRPGQEVEEQYF
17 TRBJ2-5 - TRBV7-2 CASSLGIFSSGEETQYF
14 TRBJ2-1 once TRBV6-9 CASSYFAGPGEQFF
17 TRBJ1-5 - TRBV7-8 CASSWGSGQGVDQPQHF
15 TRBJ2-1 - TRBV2 CASSLRLALDGEQFF
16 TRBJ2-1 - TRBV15 CATSPGGTGLLNEQFF
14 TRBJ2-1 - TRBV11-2 CASSLGRGQDEQFF
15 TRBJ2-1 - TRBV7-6 CASSLDWGQNNEQFF
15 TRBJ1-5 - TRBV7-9 CASSFGQVGNQPQHF
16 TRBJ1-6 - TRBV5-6 CASSLASAGWNSPLHF
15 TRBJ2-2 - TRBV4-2 CASSLNTDSPGELFF
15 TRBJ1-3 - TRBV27 CASSLTGTPGNTIYF
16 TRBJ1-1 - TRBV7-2 CASSLDRRGVNTEAFF
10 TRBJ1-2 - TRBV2 CASSEGEDTF
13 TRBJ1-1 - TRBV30 CAGIQGGITEAFF
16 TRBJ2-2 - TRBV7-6 CASSLAGVAGAGELFF
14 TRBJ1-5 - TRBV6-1 CASSEATGNQPQHF
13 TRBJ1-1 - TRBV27 CASSFAGGTEAFF
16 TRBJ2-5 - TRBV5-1 CASSFRGGGLQETQYF
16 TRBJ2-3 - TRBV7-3 CASSLRGGGSTDTQYF
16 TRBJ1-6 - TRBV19 CASETGGATYNSPLHF
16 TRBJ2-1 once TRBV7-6 CASSLGSGGSYNEQFF
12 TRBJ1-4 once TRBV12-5 CASGWGVEKLFF
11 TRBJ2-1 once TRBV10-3 CAIGQGPEQFF
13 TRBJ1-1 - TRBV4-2 CASSGSSDTEAFF
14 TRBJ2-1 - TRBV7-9 CASSLAQVYNEQFF
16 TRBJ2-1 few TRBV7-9 CASSSQLAGPLNEQFF
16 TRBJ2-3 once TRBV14 CASSQGDGGALDTQYF
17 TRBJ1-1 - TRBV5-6 CASSLAPGIPGDTEAFF